Given below is one T cell receptor (beta chain) in context. Sequenced by immunoSEQ multiplex PCR; TCRdb stores in-frame clones only, minus some. Among about 110,000 clones listed, 70% to 90% were seen once. The sample comes from a study of blood T cell repertoires in COVID-19. V shed 4 bases and J shed 4 bases, with 13 bases lying between them. Germline V CDR1 and CDR2: LGHDT, YNNKEL (reference sequence). CDR3 length equals 14 residues. V usage is TRBV3-1 (or the pseudogene TRBV3-2) and J usage is TRBJ1-2; weak D call: TRBD1 (6 bases). The source material was peripheral blood. This TCR was recovered from a human donor in a cohort sampled during active COVID-19. The CDR3 bases are TGTGCCAGCAGCCCCCTAGCGGGGGCCTATGGCTACACCTTC. This codes for CASSPLAGAYGYTF.